The subject of this entry is one TCR beta chain. One end of the junction fails to match germline, which may point to a read error. The data were taken from a study of cytomegalovirus exposure and HLA in healthy donors. The PCR contained 60 Vbeta and 13 Jbeta primers. Some clones are missing from TCRdb's copy, which holds only in-frame ones; the method was immunoSEQ multiplex PCR. The sample has under 250,000 clones; around 73% are singletons. The CDR3 covers 15 residues. Germline V gene data show CDR1 as MNHNS and CDR2 as SASEGT. The TCR was taken from a woman under 40 in good health and CMV-seronegative. The rearrangement uses TRBV6-1 and TRBJ2-5, with D possibly TRBD2 on 6 matching bases. Sequencing was done on a sample of PBMCs. This CDR3 is CAGSQLPGLMETQYF. CDR3 sequence (DNA): TGTGCCGGCAGTCAGCTCCCGGGACTGATGGAGACCCAGTACTTC.